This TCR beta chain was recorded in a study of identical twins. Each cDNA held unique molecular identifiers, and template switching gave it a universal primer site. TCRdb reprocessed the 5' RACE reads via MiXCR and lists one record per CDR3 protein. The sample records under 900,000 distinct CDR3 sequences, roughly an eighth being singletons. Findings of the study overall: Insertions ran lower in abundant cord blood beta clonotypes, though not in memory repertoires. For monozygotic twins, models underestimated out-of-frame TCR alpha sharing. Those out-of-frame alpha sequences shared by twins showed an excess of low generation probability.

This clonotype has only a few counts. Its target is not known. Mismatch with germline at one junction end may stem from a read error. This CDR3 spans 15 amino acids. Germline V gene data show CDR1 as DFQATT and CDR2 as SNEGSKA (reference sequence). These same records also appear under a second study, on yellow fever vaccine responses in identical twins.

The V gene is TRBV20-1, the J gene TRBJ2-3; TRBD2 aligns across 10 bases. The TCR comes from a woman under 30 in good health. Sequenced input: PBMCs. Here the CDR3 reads CSAGGASGGTDTQYF. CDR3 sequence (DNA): TGCAGTGCTGGCGGGGCTAGCGGGGGCACTGATACGCAGTATTTT.